This is a list of T cell receptor beta chains from one sample in a study of cytomegalovirus exposure and HLA in healthy donors. TCRdb keeps only in-frame clones here, not all; method: immunoSEQ multiplex PCR. The sample lists about 110,000 clones, 77% occurring once. Material: PBMCs. Source of these receptors: a male donor in good health and CMV-seronegative. Both conserved end residues are part of each CDR3. The order of the fields is J gene, clone size, V gene, D gene, CDR3 protein, CDR3 DNA. D genes are given only for firm matches. Where a row states a size, it is once, few, many or the class of an expanded clone; other rows omit it.

j_gene: TRBJ2-1; abundance: few; v_gene: TRBV28; d_gene: -; CDR3aa: CASSFPERVSSYNEQFF; CDR3nt: TGTGCCAGCAGTTTCCCTGAGCGGGTTAGCTCCTACAATGAGCAGTTCTTC
j_gene: TRBJ2-2; abundance: -; v_gene: TRBV18; d_gene: TRBD2; CDR3aa: CASFRTSGRSNTGELFF; CDR3nt: TGTGCCAGCTTTCGGACTAGCGGGAGGTCGAACACCGGGGAGCTGTTTTTT
j_gene: TRBJ2-3; abundance: -; v_gene: TRBV28; d_gene: TRBD2; CDR3aa: CASSGAGAADTQYF; CDR3nt: TGTGCCAGCAGTGGAGCGGGAGCAGCAGATACGCAGTATTTT
j_gene: TRBJ2-3; abundance: -; v_gene: TRBV18; d_gene: -; CDR3aa: CASSEAVQDTQYF; CDR3nt: TGTGCCAGCTCAGAGGCCGTCCAAGATACGCAGTATTTT
j_gene: TRBJ1-5; abundance: -; v_gene: TRBV30; d_gene: -; CDR3aa: CAWSQRGGGFSNQPQHF; CDR3nt: TGTGCCTGGAGCCAGCGGGGGGGTGGGTTTAGCAATCAGCCCCAGCATTTT
j_gene: TRBJ2-1; abundance: -; v_gene: TRBV9; d_gene: -; CDR3aa: CASSVEAASYNEQFF; CDR3nt: TGTGCCAGCAGCGTAGAGGCAGCTAGCTACAATGAGCAGTTCTTC
j_gene: TRBJ1-2; abundance: -; v_gene: TRBV7-8; d_gene: -; CDR3aa: CASSSYREANYGYTF; CDR3nt: TGTGCCAGCAGCTCTTACAGGGAAGCTAACTATGGCTACACCTTC
j_gene: TRBJ1-4; abundance: -; v_gene: TRBV5-4; d_gene: TRBD1; CDR3aa: CASSNRGRFEKLFF; CDR3nt: TGTGCCAGCAGCAACAGGGGGCGGTTTGAAAAACTGTTTTTT
j_gene: TRBJ2-7; abundance: -; v_gene: TRBV28; d_gene: -; CDR3aa: CASSPYRVKGDEQYF; CDR3nt: TGTGCCAGCAGTCCATACAGGGTAAAGGGCGACGAGCAGTACTTC
j_gene: TRBJ2-7; abundance: -; v_gene: TRBV30; d_gene: TRBD2; CDR3aa: CAWNLLAGDHEQYF; CDR3nt: TGTGCCTGGAATCTACTAGCGGGAGACCACGAGCAGTACTTC
j_gene: TRBJ1-5; abundance: -; v_gene: TRBV2; d_gene: -; CDR3aa: CASSKGRGGIYDQPQHF; CDR3nt: TGTGCCAGCAGTAAGGGCCGAGGGGGAATTTACGATCAGCCCCAGCATTTT
j_gene: TRBJ1-5; abundance: few; v_gene: TRBV5-1; d_gene: TRBD1; CDR3aa: CASSPERTGGLEPQHF; CDR3nt: TGCGCCAGCAGCCCAGAAAGGACAGGGGGTTTGGAGCCCCAGCATTTT
j_gene: TRBJ2-5; abundance: -; v_gene: TRBV14; d_gene: TRBD2; CDR3aa: CASSQGVETAGTSGKKQYF; CDR3nt: TGTGCCAGCAGCCAAGGAGTTGAAACAGCCGGGACTAGCGGGAAGAAGCAGTACTTC
j_gene: TRBJ2-1; abundance: once; v_gene: TRBV19; d_gene: TRBD2; CDR3aa: CASSRLAGGGNEQFF; CDR3nt: TGTGCCAGTAGTCGCCTAGCGGGAGGGGGCAATGAGCAGTTCTTC
j_gene: TRBJ1-3; abundance: few; v_gene: TRBV25-1; d_gene: -; CDR3aa: CASRAISGNTIYF; CDR3nt: TGTGCCAGCAGAGCAATCTCTGGAAACACCATATATTTT
j_gene: TRBJ2-7; abundance: few; v_gene: TRBV15; d_gene: -; CDR3aa: CATSRDRTKGSYEQYF; CDR3nt: TGTGCCACCAGCAGAGACCGGACTAAGGGCTCCTACGAGCAGTACTTC
j_gene: TRBJ2-1; abundance: once; v_gene: TRBV6-5; d_gene: TRBD2; CDR3aa: CASTSSGRVGGEQFF; CDR3nt: TGTGCCAGCACCTCGAGCGGGAGAGTGGGTGGTGAGCAGTTCTTC
j_gene: TRBJ2-7; abundance: -; v_gene: TRBV10-1; d_gene: -; CDR3aa: CASSEVGGGIGYEQYF; CDR3nt: TGCGCCAGCAGTGAAGTCGGAGGGGGCATCGGGTACGAGCAGTACTTC
j_gene: TRBJ1-5; abundance: -; v_gene: TRBV27; d_gene: TRBD1; CDR3aa: CASGGQGPHSNQPQHF; CDR3nt: TGTGCCAGTGGGGGACAGGGACCTCATAGCAATCAGCCCCAGCATTTT
j_gene: TRBJ2-3; abundance: -; v_gene: TRBV5-1; d_gene: -; CDR3aa: CASSGGEQLGTQYF; CDR3nt: TGCGCCAGCAGCGGTGGGGAGCAATTAGGGACGCAGTATTTT
j_gene: TRBJ2-2; abundance: -; v_gene: TRBV18; d_gene: -; CDR3aa: CASSPPRYTGELFF; CDR3nt: TGTGCCAGCTCACCACCGCGGTACACCGGGGAGCTGTTTTTT
j_gene: TRBJ2-7; abundance: -; v_gene: TRBV5-1; d_gene: TRBD2; CDR3aa: CASSLAQSGSSYEQYF; CDR3nt: TGCGCCAGCAGCTTGGCCCAGAGCGGGAGTTCGTACGAGCAGTACTTC
j_gene: TRBJ2-7; abundance: -; v_gene: TRBV7-8; d_gene: -; CDR3aa: CASSLEVPREQYF; CDR3nt: TGTGCCAGCAGCTTGGAGGTCCCTCGGGAGCAGTACTTC
j_gene: TRBJ2-1; abundance: few; v_gene: TRBV10-3; d_gene: -; CDR3aa: CAISERPDTSSYNEQFF; CDR3nt: TGTGCCATCAGTGAGAGACCGGACACAAGCTCCTACAATGAGCAGTTCTTC
j_gene: TRBJ2-1; abundance: -; v_gene: TRBV18; d_gene: TRBD1; CDR3aa: CASSALPGQAGNEQFF; CDR3nt: TGTGCCAGCTCAGCGCTCCCGGGACAGGCTGGCAATGAGCAGTTCTTC
j_gene: TRBJ2-5; abundance: once; v_gene: TRBV7-9; d_gene: -; CDR3aa: CASSPQETQYF; CDR3nt: TGTGCCAGCAGCCCGCAAGAGACCCAGTACTTC
j_gene: TRBJ2-7; abundance: -; v_gene: TRBV6-5; d_gene: TRBD2; CDR3aa: CASKLAGGIEQYF; CDR3nt: TGTGCCAGCAAACTAGCGGGAGGGATCGAGCAGTACTTC
j_gene: TRBJ2-3; abundance: -; v_gene: TRBV7-9; d_gene: TRBD2; CDR3aa: CASSFWASGVDTQYF; CDR3nt: TGTGCCAGCAGCTTTTGGGCTAGCGGAGTAGACACGCAGTATTTT
j_gene: TRBJ1-2; abundance: once; v_gene: TRBV6-1; d_gene: TRBD1; CDR3aa: CASSEFSLRDRQDGYTF; CDR3nt: TGTGCCAGCAGTGAATTCAGCCTCCGGGACAGGCAGGATGGCTACACCTTC
j_gene: TRBJ2-1; abundance: few; v_gene: TRBV28; d_gene: TRBD2; CDR3aa: CASSSELAGDYNEQFF; CDR3nt: TGTGCCAGCAGTTCTGAACTAGCGGGAGACTACAATGAGCAGTTCTTC
j_gene: TRBJ1-1; abundance: -; v_gene: TRBV7-6; d_gene: -; CDR3aa: CASSLASGKEAFF; CDR3nt: TGTGCCAGCAGCTTGGCTTCAGGGAAGGAAGCTTTCTTT
j_gene: TRBJ2-7; abundance: -; v_gene: TRBV6-5; d_gene: TRBD2; CDR3aa: CASSLTSGSYEQYF; CDR3nt: TGTGCCAGCAGTTTGACTAGCGGGAGCTACGAGCAGTACTTC